This TCR beta chain was captured in a study of blood T cell repertoires in COVID-19. Turning to the study itself: From the United States, Italy and Spain came samples of acute and convalescent COVID-19. T cells, B-cell-depleted T cells, or PBMCs provided the cDNA or gDNA that served as material.

Original processing notes: Amplifying reference gene primers gave estimates of nucleated cell counts. TCRdb keeps only in-frame clones here, not all; method: immunoSEQ multiplex PCR. The V and J calls and clone size were taken over from that table, and D and trimming were inferred from the DNA. The sample records about 180,000 clones, over 75% being singletons. Cohort 3 donors were reported recovered after two negative PCRs, clearance, or symptom resolution. The CDR3 is 14 amino acids. V lost 1 base and J 3 bases, leaving 12 bases between the germline ends. Germline V lookup: CDR1 SQVTM, CDR2 ANQGSEA. This clone was observed a few times.

Source material: PBMCs or T cells enriched from blood (not recorded which). The V call is TRBV29-1, the J call TRBJ1-2; maybe TRBD1 (5 bases). This TCR derives from a woman younger than 35 who had recovered from COVID-19. CDR3 in amino acids: CSVEGRGRDYGYTF. Here the CDR3 DNA reads TGCAGCGTTGAAGGGAGGGGTAGGGACTATGGCTACACCTTC.